The 9 T cell receptor beta chains in this list originate from one sample, sequenced in a study of cytomegalovirus exposure and HLA in healthy donors. PCR involved 60 Vbeta and 13 Jbeta primers. TCRdb keeps only in-frame clones here, not all; method: immunoSEQ multiplex PCR. The sample consists of some 76,000 clones, under 80% of them appearing once. The sample taken for sequencing was PBMCs. Receptors originate from a man aged 60-69 years in good health and CMV-seropositive.

This chain connects TRBV4-3 to TRBJ1-1; no reliable D call. Germline-derived CDR1 and CDR2 are LGHNA and YSLEER. The CDR3 covers 13 residues. V lost 2 bases and J 5 bases, leaving 9 bases between the germline ends. The CDR3 loop reads CASSQIERTEAFF. The CDR3 DNA is TGCGCCAGCAGCCAAATAGAGAGAACTGAAGCTTTCTTT.

The V and J genes are TRBV11-2 and TRBJ1-1, with no clear D. V was trimmed by 0 bases and J by 6 bases, leaving 5 bases between them. The CDR3 is made up of 12 amino acids. Germline V CDR1 and CDR2: SGHAT, FQNNGV. CDR3 region: CASSLERAEAFF. Written as DNA, the CDR3 is TGTGCCAGCAGCTTAGAGAGGGCTGAAGCTTTCTTT.

The V and J genes are TRBV6-6 and TRBJ2-1; 10 nucleotides line up with TRBD2. This CDR3 comprises 15 residues. Per germline, CDR1 MNHNY and CDR2 SVGAGI (reference sequence). Trimming at V came to 1 base and at J to 5 bases, leaving 2 bases not matched to a gene. CDR3 protein: CASSYLLAGDNEQFF. CDR3 DNA: TGTGCCAGCAGTTACTTGCTAGCGGGGGACAATGAGCAGTTCTTC.

V gene TRBV6-5 combines with J gene TRBJ2-1; 13 bases agree with TRBD2. The germline V gene has CDR1 MNHEY and CDR2 SVGAGI. CDR3 length: 15 residues. With V trimmed by 10 bases and J by 3 bases, 6 bases remained unmatched. The chain's CDR3 is CATGLAGESYNEQFF. CDR3 coding DNA: TGTGCCACCGGACTAGCGGGAGAGAGCTACAATGAGCAGTTCTTC.

This clone was detected only a few times. This chain uses TRBV6-1 with TRBJ2-4; 10 bases line up with TRBD2. Trimming took 2 bases from V and 7 from J; bases not matched to a gene: 20. Looked up from germline, CDR1 is MNHNS and CDR2 is SASEGT. This CDR3 is built from 20 residues. This CDR3 reads CASSEPWDSTSGSRVNIQYF. The CDR3 DNA reads as TGTGCCAGCAGTGAACCCTGGGATTCGACTAGCGGGTCCCGCGTGAACATTCAGTACTTC.

This rearrangement joins TRBV6-5 to TRBJ1-5; D is undetermined. CDR1 is MNHEY, CDR2 SVGAGI, per germline. The CDR3 has 13 amino acids. V was trimmed by 2 bases and J by 7 bases, leaving 9 bases between them. DNA of the CDR3: TGTGCCAGCAGTTACGCGGAGAGGCAGCCCCAGCATTTT. This sequence encodes CASSYAERQPQHF.

The chain uses TRBV7-6 and TRBJ2-1, with TRBD2 matching 9 bases. J was trimmed by 4 bases and V by 3 bases; bases with no gene match: 1. The CDR3 runs to 14 residues. Germline CDR1 reads SGHVS; CDR2 reads FNYEAQ. The CDR3 region has the DNA TGTGCCAGCAGCTTCCTAGCGGGGTACAATGAGCAGTTCTTC. This codes for CASSFLAGYNEQFF.

The rearrangement links TRBV2 to TRBJ2-5, with D hard to call. The CDR3 totals 16 residues. Looked up from germline, CDR1 is SNHLY and CDR2 is FYNNEI. Deletions cut 2 bases from V and 2 bases from J, with 15 bases between. CDR3 in amino acids: CASSENLNRVQETQYF. The CDR3 DNA reads as TGTGCCAGCAGTGAAAATCTGAACCGGGTACAAGAGACCCAGTACTTC.

The chain employs TRBV2 and TRBJ1-2; the D gene is possibly TRBD1 (5 bases). Germline V lookup: CDR1 SNHLY, CDR2 FYNNEI. Trimming stripped 3 bases from V and 3 bases from J, with 8 bases between. The CDR3 consists of 13 residues. Written as DNA, the CDR3 is TGTGCCAGCAGTGAGGGCAGGGACTATGGCTACACCTTC. This sequence encodes CASSEGRDYGYTF.